There are many counts of the clone carrying this T cell receptor (beta chain). The antigen remains undetermined. This sample was included in a study of T cells in Graves' hyperthyroidism and ophthalmopathy. RNA transcripts provided the source from which TCR beta CDR3 regions were amplified. An initial round of RT-PCR targeting the TCR CDR3 relied on the HTBI primer set. Each CDR3 protein is one row after TCRdb ran MiXCR on the multiplex PCR reads. There are approximately 250,000 distinct CDR3 sequences in the sample; roughly a quarter occur only once, and approximately 35% lies in the top ten. Each 10 ml fresh peripheral blood draw supplied the PBMCs. General study findings and limits: Onset of ophthalmopathy came a median 6.5 months after the model predicted it.

CDR1 and CDR2 from the germline V gene are MDHEN and SYDVKM. The CDR3 runs 14 residues. Trimming took 5 bases from V and 5 from J, leaving 10 bases between them. The sample taken for sequencing was blood. This chain connects TRBV28 to TRBJ1-6; D uncertain. This clonotype originated in a woman aged 40 to 50 with Graves' ophthalmopathy. The CDR3 DNA reads TGTGCCAGCAGTCCCTTCGAGAATAATTCACCCCTCCACTTT. Protein sequence: CASSPFENNSPLHF.